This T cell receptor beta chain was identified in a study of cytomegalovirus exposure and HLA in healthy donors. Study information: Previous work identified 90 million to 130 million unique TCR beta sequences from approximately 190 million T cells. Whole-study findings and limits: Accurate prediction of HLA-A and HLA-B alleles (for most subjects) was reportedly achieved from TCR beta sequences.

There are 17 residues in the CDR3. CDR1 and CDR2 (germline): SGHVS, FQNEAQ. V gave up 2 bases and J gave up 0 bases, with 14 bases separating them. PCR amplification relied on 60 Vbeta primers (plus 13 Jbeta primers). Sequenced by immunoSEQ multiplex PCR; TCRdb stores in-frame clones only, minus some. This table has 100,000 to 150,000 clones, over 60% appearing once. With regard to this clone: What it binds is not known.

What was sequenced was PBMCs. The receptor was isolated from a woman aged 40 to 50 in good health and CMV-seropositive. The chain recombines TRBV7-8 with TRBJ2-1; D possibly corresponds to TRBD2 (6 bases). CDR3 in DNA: TGTGCCAGCAGCTTAAGGGCGCGGGGCAGCTCCTACAATGAGCAGTTCTTC. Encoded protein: CASSLRARGSSYNEQFF.